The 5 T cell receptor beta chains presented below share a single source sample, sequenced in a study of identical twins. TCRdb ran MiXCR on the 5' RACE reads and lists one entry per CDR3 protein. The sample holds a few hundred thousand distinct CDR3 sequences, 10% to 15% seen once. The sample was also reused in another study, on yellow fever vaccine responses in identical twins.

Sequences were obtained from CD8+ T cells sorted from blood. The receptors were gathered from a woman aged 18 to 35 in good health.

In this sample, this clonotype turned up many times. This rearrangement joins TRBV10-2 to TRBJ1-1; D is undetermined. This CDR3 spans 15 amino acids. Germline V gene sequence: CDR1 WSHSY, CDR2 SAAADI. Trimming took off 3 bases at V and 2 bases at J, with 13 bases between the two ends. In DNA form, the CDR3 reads TGCGCCAGCAGTGACGCGGGGAACGATAACACTGAAGCTTTCTTT. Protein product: CASSDAGNDNTEAFF.

DNA of the CDR3: TGTGCCAGCAGGCCCGGGACAGGGGGAGGCAATCAGCCCCAGCATTTT. It is translated as CASRPGTGGGNQPQHF. The chain combines TRBV2 with TRBJ1-5, with 11 bases fitting TRBD1. Germline assignment: CDR1 SNHLY and CDR2 FYNNEI. CDR3 size: 16 residues. V was clipped by 6 bases and J by 2 bases; unmatched bases: 6. The variable domain in full, with the rest retrieved from reference TRBV2 and TRBJ1-5, is EPEVTQTPSHQVTQMGQEVILRCVPISNHLYFYWYRQILGQKVEFLVSFYNNEISEKSEIFDDQFSVERPDGSNFTLKIRSTKLEDSAMYFCASRPGTGGGNQPQHFGDGTRLSIL.

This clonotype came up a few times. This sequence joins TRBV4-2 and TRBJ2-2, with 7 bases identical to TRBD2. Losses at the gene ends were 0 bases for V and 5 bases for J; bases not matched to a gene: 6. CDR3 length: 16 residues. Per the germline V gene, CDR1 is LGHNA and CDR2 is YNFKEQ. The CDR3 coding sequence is TGTGCCAGCAGCCAAGAGGCTAGCGGTGAGACCGGGGAGCTGTTTTTT. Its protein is CASSQEASGETGELFF.

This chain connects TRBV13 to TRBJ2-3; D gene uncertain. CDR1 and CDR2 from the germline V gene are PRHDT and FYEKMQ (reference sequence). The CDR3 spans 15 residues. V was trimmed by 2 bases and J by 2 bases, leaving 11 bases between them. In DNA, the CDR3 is TGTGCCAGCAGCTTATTAGTCACCTACACAGATACGCAGTATTTT. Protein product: CASSLLVTYTDTQYF.

CDR3 sequence: CASNPLPDRGLETQYF. CDR3 nucleotide sequence: TGTGCCAGCAACCCTCTTCCAGACAGGGGCTTGGAGACCCAGTACTTC. The gene calls are TRBV6-1 and TRBJ2-5; TRBD1 aligns across 8 bases. The J segment lost 5 bases and the V segment lost 7 bases, leaving 15 bases of the junction unmatched. Germline assignment: CDR1 MNHNS and CDR2 SASEGT. The CDR3 runs 16 residues.